The 14 T cell receptor beta chains below all came from one sample that was sequenced in a study of blood T cell repertoires in COVID-19 (TCRdb year 2020). Library preparation was by the immunoSEQ multiplex PCR assay. The table comes from immuneACCESS by way of TCRdb, which keeps in-frame sequences with V and J called. Part of the clones is missing from these tables; in studies checked, under half for an unresolved V gene and the rest for unknown reasons. This sample comprises a few hundred thousand clones, 90% of them detected only once. The ten largest clones capture under 7% of the sample. Specimen: peripheral blood. Every receptor here comes from a woman younger than 45 with COVID-19, enrolled during active disease.

This clone has just one count. The genes are TRBV5-1 and TRBJ1-2; 8 bases map to TRBD1. The ends lost 4 bases at V and 5 bases at J; junction bases unmatched: 7. Germline V gene lookup returns CDR1 SGHRS and CDR2 YFSETQ. The CDR3 is made up of 14 amino acids. CDR3 sequence: CASSKDRGPYGYTF. Written as DNA, the CDR3 is TGCGCCAGCAGCAAAGACAGGGGACCGTATGGCTACACCTTC.

This chain links TRBV2 with TRBJ1-6; no clear D gene. The CDR3 has 12 amino acids. Germline V CDR1 and CDR2: SNHLY, FYNNEI. V lost 2 bases, J lost 7 bases, and 3 bases lay in between. The CDR3 nucleotides are TGTGCCAGCAGTGAACGGAATTCACCCCTCCACTTT. Translation gives CASSERNSPLHF. Full variable domain (remainder filled in from reference TRBV2 and TRBJ1-6): EPEVTQTPSHQVTQMGQEVILRCVPISNHLYFYWYRQILGQKVEFLVSFYNNEISEKSEIFDDQFSVERPDGSNFTLKIRSTKLEDSAMYFCASSERNSPLHFGNGTRLTVT.

V is TRBV6-1 and J is TRBJ1-6; 10 bases align to TRBD1. Per germline, CDR1 MNHNS and CDR2 SASEGT. Unmatched junction bases numbered 5, after V lost 3 bases and J lost 6 bases. CDR3 length: 16 amino acids. The CDR3 is CASSDGQGVGNSPLHF. In nucleotides, the CDR3 is TGTGCCAGCAGTGACGGACAGGGGGTTGGTAATTCACCCCTCCACTTT.

This chain uses TRBV5-4 with TRBJ2-6; 7 positions agree with TRBD1. This CDR3 has 14 residues. The trim removed 3 bases at V and 3 bases at J, leaving 0 bases unmatched. Germline loops: CDR1 SGHNT, CDR2 YYREEE (reference sequence). The CDR3 DNA follows: TGTGCCAGCAGCTACAGGGGTGGGGCCAACGTCCTGACTTTC. It specifies CASSYRGGANVLTF.

This sequence joins TRBV9 and TRBJ2-1, with TRBD1 matching over 8 bases. In germline, CDR1 is SGDLS, CDR2 YYNGEE. CDR3 size: 15 residues. With V trimmed by 0 bases and J by 4 bases, 3 bases remained unmatched. Here the CDR3 reads CASSVAGQGYNEQFF. The CDR3 nucleotides read TGTGCCAGCAGCGTAGCTGGACAGGGTTACAATGAGCAGTTCTTC.

This chain uses TRBV5-1 with TRBJ2-3, with 8 bases matching TRBD2. From germline, CDR1 is SGHRS and CDR2 YFSETQ. With V trimmed by 4 bases and J by 3 bases, 4 bases remained unmatched. This CDR3 is built from 14 residues. The CDR3 bases are TGCGCCAGCAGCCCCAGCGGGAGAACAGATACGCAGTATTTT. It yields the protein CASSPSGRTDTQYF.

The chain joins TRBV5-4 to TRBJ2-6; TRBD1 agrees at 9 bases. V gave up 4 bases and J gave up 3 bases; unmatched junction bases: 5. Germline V lookup: CDR1 SGHNT, CDR2 YYREEE (reference sequence). This CDR3 region has 16 residues. The CDR3 loop reads CASSLTGGGGANVLTF. CDR3 sequence (DNA): TGTGCCAGCAGCCTGACAGGGGGAGGTGGGGCCAACGTCCTGACTTTC.

The CDR3 nucleotides read TGTGCCAGCAGCGCCAGACTAACGGGGACAGATACGCAGTATTTT. It is translated as CASSARLTGTDTQYF. The genes are TRBV7-2 and TRBJ2-3, with D possibly being TRBD2 (5 bases). This CDR3 has 15 residues. V lost 5 bases to trimming and J lost 3 bases, with 15 bases between them. CDR1 is SGHTA, CDR2 FQGNSA, per germline.

The chain carries TRBV2 and TRBJ1-2; D perhaps matches TRBD1 (5 bases). The CDR3 contains 13 residues. Trimming shortened V by 6 bases and J by 4 bases, and 12 bases separated the two germline ends. The germline V gene has CDR1 SNHLY and CDR2 FYNNEI. CDR3 in amino acids: CASRGGVGYGYTF. The CDR3 DNA reads TGTGCCAGCAGGGGAGGGGTGGGCTATGGCTACACCTTC.

The chain links TRBV30 to TRBJ1-5, with D maybe TRBD1 (5 bases). Trimming removed 5 bases from V and 7 bases from J, with 15 bases in between. The CDR3 length is 13 residues. Germline V gives CDR1 GTSNPN, CDR2 SVGIG (reference sequence). DNA for the CDR3: TGTGCCTGGTCACAGGCCGCGGGGCAGCCCCAGCATTTT. It translates to CAWSQAAGQPQHF. The variable domain in full, with the rest retrieved from reference TRBV30 and TRBJ1-5, is SQTIHQWPATLVQPVGSPLSLECTVEGTSNPNLYWYRQAAGRGLQLLFYSVGIGQISSEVPQNLSASRPQDRQFILSSKKLLLSDSGFYLCAWSQAAGQPQHFGDGTRLSIL.

The chain combines TRBV15 with TRBJ1-2; a possible D gene is TRBD1 (6 bases). This CDR3 is built from 16 residues. Trimming took off 0 bases at V and 7 bases at J, with 18 bases between the two ends. Per the germline V gene, CDR1 is LNHNV and CDR2 is YYDKDF (reference sequence). The CDR3 coding sequence is TGTGCCACCAGCAGAGATCCGCCGGTGGGGGCATTTGGCTACACCTTC. Protein product: CATSRDPPVGAFGYTF. The variable domain in full, completed from reference TRBV15 and TRBJ1-2, reads DAMVIQNPRYQVTQFGKPVTLSCSQTLNHNVMYWYQQKSSQAPKLLFHYYDKDFNNEADTPDNFQSRRPNTSFCFLDIRSPGLGDTAMYLCATSRDPPVGAFGYTFGSGTRLTVV.

The chain uses TRBV28 and TRBJ2-7; D gene uncertain. Germline V CDR1 and CDR2: MDHEN, SYDVKM. CDR3 length: 13 amino acids. Trimming removed 2 bases at V and 1 base at J, with 6 bases between. Here the CDR3 DNA reads TGTGCCAGCAGTTTACCCCATTCCTACGAGCAGTACTTC. It codes for CASSLPHSYEQYF. Complete variable domain (other parts from reference TRBV28 and TRBJ2-7): DVKVTQSSRYLVKRTGEKVFLECVQDMDHENMFWYRQDPGLGLRLIYFSYDVKMKEKGDIPEGYSVSREKKERFSLILESASTNQTSMYLCASSLPHSYEQYFGPGTRLTVT.

The gene calls are TRBV28 and TRBJ2-5; 10 positions agree with TRBD2. Looked up from germline, CDR1 is MDHEN and CDR2 is SYDVKM. This CDR3 is 15 amino acids long. J was trimmed by 5 bases and V by 4 bases; bases with no gene match: 7. For the CDR3, the DNA is TGTGCCAGCAGTTCATTGACTAGCGGGTGGGAGACCCAGTACTTC. It specifies CASSSLTSGWETQYF.

This chain uses TRBV3-1 (or the pseudogene TRBV3-2) with TRBJ1-3; tentatively, D is TRBD1 (6 bases). The CDR3 totals 15 residues. Trimming shortened V by 0 bases and J by 4 bases, and 10 bases separated the two germline ends. Germline V gene data show CDR1 as LGHDT and CDR2 as YNNKEL (reference sequence). CDR3: CASSQDRGQGNTIYF. Here the CDR3 DNA reads TGTGCCAGCAGCCAAGATCGAGGACAGGGAAACACCATATATTTT.